What follows describes a single TCR beta chain. There is no known antigen for this receptor. Qualities for individual bases were not recorded, and no much larger clone is one base off. This sample stems from a study of human T cells and chemical hapten exposure listed by TCRdb under 2021. In the study overall: For sensitization, 2% DPC in acetone was applied to a roughly 2 cm by roughly 2 cm area of upper inner arm skin. Weekly therapeutic DPC doses were additionally applied to the scalp of patients throughout the approximately 24-week study period. Patch testing was performed on the upper back with Finn chambers containing 0.01% DPC, and the patch tests were scored after 6 days according to International Contact Dermatitis Research Group standards. The mostly female patient cohort included alopecia areata with under or over 50% scalp involvement, alopecia totalis and alopecia universalis. Libraries were combined into a pool for sequencing, and differences in TCR yield between samples came mainly from small differences in library volumes within the pool. This study followed changes in the peripheral blood TCR repertoire in vivo during primary and secondary sensitization of alopecia patients to the hapten diphenylcyclopropenone (DPC). Blood was sampled from patients pre-sensitization (week 0) and at 2, 6 and about 24 weeks after DPC sensitization. Blood for TCR sequencing was provided by twenty-nine alopecia patients at one to four time points (pre-sensitization, 2, 6 and 24 weeks).

General study outcomes and caveats: Because every patient had alopecia, a presumed autoimmune disease, the patients' immune response might differ from that of healthy individuals. Significantly more large CDR3 similarity clusters were formed by expanded TCRs than by pre-sensitization or healthy control sets, consistent with antigen-driven responses. DPC sensitization did not change how many TCRs were above 1 in 1000 frequency, and no evidence was found of alterations in global repertoire structure. After repeated subsampling, changes were observed in the strength of the expansion versus patch-test correlation and in the threshold at which the correlation became significant. The number of PT1 expanded TCRs positively correlated with patch test score, significant at thresholds 8, 16 and 32 but not 4.

In the paper's terms, the time point label means: patch test 1, 2 weeks after DPC sensitization. The treatment or condition label, as the study defines it: therapeutic diphenylcyclopropenone sensitization with weekly scalp DPC. Blood at each patch-test visit was drawn before the patch test was applied. Eligible patients were aged 18 to 70, diagnosed with alopecia, deemed suitable for DPC therapy, and excluded if pregnant. Total RNA was extracted from unfractionated whole blood collected in Tempus Blood RNA tubes. The CDR3 holds 17 amino acids from the cysteine to the phenylalanine. Of the read, only the CDR3 DNA is kept; its 51 bases are in frame from base 1. The junction shows trimming of 7 bases on V and 0 bases on J, plus 16 bases between the germline ends. CDR1 and CDR2, looked up from the germline V gene, are MNHEY and SVGAGI. Receptor libraries were prepared by RACE. TCRdb lists the instrument as NextSeq 500. Library preparation attached unique molecular identifiers to individual cDNA molecules for quantitative, reproducible TCR counting. From each blood RNA sample, both TCR alpha and TCR beta chains were sequenced. The study's own analysis went as follows. The median number of TCRs per sample was around 100,000, ranging from about 23,224 to 750,000. The Decombinator software suite was used to annotate V, J and CDR3 in the TCR reads. To make PS versus PT1 abundance plots, every sample was subsampled to the same number of TCRs (28,000). Expanded TCRs were defined as absent before sensitization and observed at least eight times at the 2-week time point. In TCRdb, the public reads were trimmed at Q25 with fastp and aligned with MiXCR, with productive beta chains retained. Rows are combined by CDR3 protein, so each entry shows the most common genes and DNA. TCRdb, not the authors, supplied the V and J calls. The table for this sample lists fewer than 200,000 distinct CDR3 sequences; around 22% of them were counted only once. The ten largest clonotypes hold about 6.7% of the sample.

The chain is made from TRBV6-5 and TRBJ2-6, with the identity of the D gene unclear. This sequence was found in a woman aged 50 to 60 with alopecia areata. Some clones in this sample may be carry-over from other donors' samples. The source material was whole blood, sampled in connection with sensitization to the hapten diphenylcyclopropenone (DPC). The nucleotide sequence is TGTGCCAGCACCGAAGTGGGCCGTAGCTCTGGGGCCAACGTCCTGACTTTC. This translates into CASTEVGRSSGANVLTF.